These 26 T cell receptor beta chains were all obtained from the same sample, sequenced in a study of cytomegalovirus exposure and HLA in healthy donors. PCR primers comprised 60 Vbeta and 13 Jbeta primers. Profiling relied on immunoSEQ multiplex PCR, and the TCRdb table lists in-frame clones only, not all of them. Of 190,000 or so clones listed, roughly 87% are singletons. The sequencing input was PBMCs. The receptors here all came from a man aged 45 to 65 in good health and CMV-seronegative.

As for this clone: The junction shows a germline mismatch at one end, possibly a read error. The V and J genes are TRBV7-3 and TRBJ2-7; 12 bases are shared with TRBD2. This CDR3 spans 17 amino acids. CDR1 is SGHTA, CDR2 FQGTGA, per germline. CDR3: CSSSLVFPTSGSQEQYF. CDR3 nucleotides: TGTTCCAGCAGCTTAGTTTTCCCGACTAGCGGGAGCCAAGAGCAGTACTTC. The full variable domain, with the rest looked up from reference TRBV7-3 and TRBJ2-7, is GAGVSQTPSNKVTEKGKYVELRCDPISGHTALYWYRQSLGQGPEFLIYFQGTGAADDSGLPNDRFFAVRPEGSVSTLKIQRTERGDSAVYLCSSSLVFPTSGSQEQYFGPGTRLTVT.

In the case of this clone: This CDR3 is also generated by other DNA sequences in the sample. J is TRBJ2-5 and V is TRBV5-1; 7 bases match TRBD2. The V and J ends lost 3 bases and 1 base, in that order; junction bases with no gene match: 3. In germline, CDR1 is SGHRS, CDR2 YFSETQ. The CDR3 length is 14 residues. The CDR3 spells CASSSGGGQETQYF. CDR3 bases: TGCGCCAGCAGCTCGGGGGGAGGCCAAGAGACCCAGTACTTC.

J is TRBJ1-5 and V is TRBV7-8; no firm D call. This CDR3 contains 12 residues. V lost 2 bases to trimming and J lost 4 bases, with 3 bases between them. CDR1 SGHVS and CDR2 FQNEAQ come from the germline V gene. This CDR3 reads CASSLPNQPQHF. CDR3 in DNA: TGTGCCAGCAGCTTACCTAATCAGCCCCAGCATTTT.

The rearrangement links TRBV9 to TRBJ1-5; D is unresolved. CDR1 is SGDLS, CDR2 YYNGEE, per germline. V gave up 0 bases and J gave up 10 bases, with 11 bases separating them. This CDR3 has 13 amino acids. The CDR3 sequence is CASSVGGSRPQHF. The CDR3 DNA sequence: TGTGCCAGCAGCGTAGGAGGCAGTCGTCCCCAGCATTTT.

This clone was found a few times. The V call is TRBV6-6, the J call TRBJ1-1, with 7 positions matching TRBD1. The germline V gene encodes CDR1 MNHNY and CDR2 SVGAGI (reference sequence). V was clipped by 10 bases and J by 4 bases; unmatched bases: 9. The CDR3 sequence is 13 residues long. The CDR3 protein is CATDRVGTTEAFF. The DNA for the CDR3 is TGTGCCACCGACAGGGTGGGGACCACTGAAGCTTTCTTT.

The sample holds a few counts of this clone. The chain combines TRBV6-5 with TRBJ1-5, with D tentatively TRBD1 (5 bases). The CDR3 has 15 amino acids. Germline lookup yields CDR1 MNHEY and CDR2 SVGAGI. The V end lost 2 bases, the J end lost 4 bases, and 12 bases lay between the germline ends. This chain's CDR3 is CASSYSGTTNQPQHF. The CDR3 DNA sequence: TGTGCCAGCAGTTACAGCGGGACTACAAATCAGCCCCAGCATTTT.

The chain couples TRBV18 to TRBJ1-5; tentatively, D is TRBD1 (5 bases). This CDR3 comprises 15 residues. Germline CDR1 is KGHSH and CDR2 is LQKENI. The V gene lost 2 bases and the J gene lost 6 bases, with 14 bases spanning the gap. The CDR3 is CASSPTGFDSQPQHF. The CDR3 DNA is TGTGCCAGCTCACCAACAGGATTCGATAGTCAGCCCCAGCATTTT.

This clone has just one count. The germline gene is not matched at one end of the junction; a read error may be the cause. CDR3 coding DNA: TGTTCCAGCAGCTTAGGGCCCCAGGGCCAGCCCCAGCATTTT. It yields the protein CSSSLGPQGQPQHF. J is TRBJ1-5 and V is TRBV7-9, with TRBD1 as a possible D gene (5 bases). Germline CDR1 reads SEHNR; CDR2 reads FQNEAQ (reference sequence). This CDR3 spans 14 amino acids.

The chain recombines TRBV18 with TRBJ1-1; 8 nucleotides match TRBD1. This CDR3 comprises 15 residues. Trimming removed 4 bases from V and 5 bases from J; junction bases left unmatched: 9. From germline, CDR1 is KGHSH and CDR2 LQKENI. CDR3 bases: TGTGCCAGCTCACAACAGACAGGGGTAGAAACTGAAGCTTTCTTT. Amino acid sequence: CASSQQTGVETEAFF.

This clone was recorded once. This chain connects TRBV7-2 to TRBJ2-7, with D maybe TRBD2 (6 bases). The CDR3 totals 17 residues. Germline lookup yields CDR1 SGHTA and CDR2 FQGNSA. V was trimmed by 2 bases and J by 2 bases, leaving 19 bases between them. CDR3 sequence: CASSLIGVGGEPYEQYF. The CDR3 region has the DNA TGTGCCAGCAGCTTAATCGGCGTAGGAGGGGAACCCTACGAGCAGTACTTC.

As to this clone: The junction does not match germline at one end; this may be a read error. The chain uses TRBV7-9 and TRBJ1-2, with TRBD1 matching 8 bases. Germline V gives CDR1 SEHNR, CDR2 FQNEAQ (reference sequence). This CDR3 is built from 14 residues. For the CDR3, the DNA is TGTTCCAGCAGCCACGGACAGGGTAACTATGGCTACACCTTC. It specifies CSSSHGQGNYGYTF.

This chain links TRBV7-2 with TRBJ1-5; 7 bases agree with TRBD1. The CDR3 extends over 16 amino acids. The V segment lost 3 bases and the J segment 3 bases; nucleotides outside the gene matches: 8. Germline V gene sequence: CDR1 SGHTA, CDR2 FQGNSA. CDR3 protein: CASSFWGQSFNQPQHF. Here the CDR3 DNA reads TGTGCCAGCAGCTTTTGGGGACAGTCTTTCAATCAGCCCCAGCATTTT.

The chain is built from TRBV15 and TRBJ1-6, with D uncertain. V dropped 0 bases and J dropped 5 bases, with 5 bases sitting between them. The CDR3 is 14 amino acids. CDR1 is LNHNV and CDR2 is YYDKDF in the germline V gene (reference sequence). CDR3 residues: CATSRDSDNSPLHF. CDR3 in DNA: TGTGCCACCAGCAGAGACTCAGATAATTCACCCCTCCACTTT.

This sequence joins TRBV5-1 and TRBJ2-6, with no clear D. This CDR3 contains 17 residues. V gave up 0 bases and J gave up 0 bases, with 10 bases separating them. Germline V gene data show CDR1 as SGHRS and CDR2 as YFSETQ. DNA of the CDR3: TGCGCCAGCAGCTTGGTATCAGGTCCCTCTGGGGCCAACGTCCTGACTTTC. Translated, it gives CASSLVSGPSGANVLTF.

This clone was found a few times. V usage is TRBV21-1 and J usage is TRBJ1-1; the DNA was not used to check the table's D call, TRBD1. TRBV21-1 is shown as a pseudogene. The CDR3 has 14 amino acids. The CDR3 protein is CASSITGRNTEAFF. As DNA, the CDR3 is TGTGCCAGCAGCATCACAGGGAGGAACACTGAAGCTTTCTTT.

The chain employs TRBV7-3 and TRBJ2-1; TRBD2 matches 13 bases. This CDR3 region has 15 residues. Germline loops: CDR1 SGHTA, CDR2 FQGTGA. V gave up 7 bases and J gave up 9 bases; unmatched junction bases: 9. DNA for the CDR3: TGTGCCAGCAAAAGGACTAGCGGGAGTGTGGGTGAGCAGTTCTTC. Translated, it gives CASKRTSGSVGEQFF.

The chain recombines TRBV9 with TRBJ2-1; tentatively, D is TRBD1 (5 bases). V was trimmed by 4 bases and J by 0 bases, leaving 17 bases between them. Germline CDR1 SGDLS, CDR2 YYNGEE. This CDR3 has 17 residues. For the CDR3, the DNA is TGTGCCAGCAGCCCCCACGTGGACATGAGCTCCTACAATGAGCAGTTCTTC. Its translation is CASSPHVDMSSYNEQFF. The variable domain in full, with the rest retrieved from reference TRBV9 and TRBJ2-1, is DSGVTQTPKHLITATGQRVTLRCSPRSGDLSVYWYQQSLDQGLQFLIQYYNGEERAKGNILERFSAQQFPDLHSELNLSSLELGDSALYFCASSPHVDMSSYNEQFFGPGTRLTVL.

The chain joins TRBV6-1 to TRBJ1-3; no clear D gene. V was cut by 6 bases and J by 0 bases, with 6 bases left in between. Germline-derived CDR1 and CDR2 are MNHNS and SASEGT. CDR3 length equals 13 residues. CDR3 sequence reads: CASRASSGNTIYF. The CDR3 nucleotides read TGTGCCAGCAGAGCGAGCTCTGGAAACACCATATATTTT.

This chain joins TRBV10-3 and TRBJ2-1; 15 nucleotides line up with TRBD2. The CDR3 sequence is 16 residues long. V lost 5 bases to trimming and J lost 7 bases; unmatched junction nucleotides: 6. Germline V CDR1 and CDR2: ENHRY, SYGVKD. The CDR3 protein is CAISWTSGRVGNEQFF. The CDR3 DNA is TGTGCCATCAGTTGGACTAGCGGGAGGGTTGGGAATGAGCAGTTCTTC.

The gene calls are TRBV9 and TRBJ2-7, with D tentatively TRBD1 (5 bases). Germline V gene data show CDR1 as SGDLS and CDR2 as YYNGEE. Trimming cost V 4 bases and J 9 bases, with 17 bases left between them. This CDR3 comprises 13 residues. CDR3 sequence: CASSISTASGQYF. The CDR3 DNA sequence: TGTGCCAGCAGCATATCGACAGCGTCTGGGCAGTACTTC. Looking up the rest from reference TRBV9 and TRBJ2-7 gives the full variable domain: DSGVTQTPKHLITATGQRVTLRCSPRSGDLSVYWYQQSLDQGLQFLIQYYNGEERAKGNILERFSAQQFPDLHSELNLSSLELGDSALYFCASSISTASGQYFGPGTRLTVT.

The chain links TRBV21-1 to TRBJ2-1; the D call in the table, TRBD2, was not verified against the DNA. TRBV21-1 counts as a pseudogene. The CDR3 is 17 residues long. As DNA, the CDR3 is TGTGCCAGCAGCCCTTCTCGGACTAGCGGGGGAGGGGTTAGGCAGTTCTTC. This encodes CASSPSRTSGGGVRQFF.

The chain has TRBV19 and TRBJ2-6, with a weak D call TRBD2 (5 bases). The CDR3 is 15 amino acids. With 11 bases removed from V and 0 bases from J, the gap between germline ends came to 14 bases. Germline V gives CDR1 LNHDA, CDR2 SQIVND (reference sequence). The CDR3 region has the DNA TGTGCCGCCACGAGGGCCCACTCTGGGGCCAACGTCCTGACTTTC. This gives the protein CAATRAHSGANVLTF.

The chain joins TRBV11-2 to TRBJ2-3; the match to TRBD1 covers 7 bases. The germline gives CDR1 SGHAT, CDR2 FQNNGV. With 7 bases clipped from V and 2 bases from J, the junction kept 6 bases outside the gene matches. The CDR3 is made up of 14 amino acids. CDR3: CASKTGTDTDTQYF. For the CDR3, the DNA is TGTGCCAGCAAAACCGGGACAGACACAGATACGCAGTATTTT.

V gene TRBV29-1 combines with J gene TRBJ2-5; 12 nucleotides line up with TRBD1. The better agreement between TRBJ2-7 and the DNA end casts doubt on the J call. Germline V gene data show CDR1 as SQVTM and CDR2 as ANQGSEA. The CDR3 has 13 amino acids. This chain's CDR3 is CSVGDRGPYEQYF. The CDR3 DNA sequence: TGCAGCGTAGGGGACAGGGGGCCCTACGAGCAGTACTTC.

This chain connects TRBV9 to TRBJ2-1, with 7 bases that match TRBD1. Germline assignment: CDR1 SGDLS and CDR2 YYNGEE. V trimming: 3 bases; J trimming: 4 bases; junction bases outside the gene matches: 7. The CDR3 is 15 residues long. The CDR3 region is CASSAPGQSYNEQFF. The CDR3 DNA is TGTGCCAGCAGCGCACCGGGACAGAGTTACAATGAGCAGTTCTTC.

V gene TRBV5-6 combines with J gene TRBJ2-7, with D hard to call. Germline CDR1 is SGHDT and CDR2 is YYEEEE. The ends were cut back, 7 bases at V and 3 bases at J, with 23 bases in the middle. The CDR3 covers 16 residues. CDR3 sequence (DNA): TGTGCCAGCGGTATTCCAGGAAGCCGCGCGATCTACGAGCAGTACTTC. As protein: CASGIPGSRAIYEQYF.